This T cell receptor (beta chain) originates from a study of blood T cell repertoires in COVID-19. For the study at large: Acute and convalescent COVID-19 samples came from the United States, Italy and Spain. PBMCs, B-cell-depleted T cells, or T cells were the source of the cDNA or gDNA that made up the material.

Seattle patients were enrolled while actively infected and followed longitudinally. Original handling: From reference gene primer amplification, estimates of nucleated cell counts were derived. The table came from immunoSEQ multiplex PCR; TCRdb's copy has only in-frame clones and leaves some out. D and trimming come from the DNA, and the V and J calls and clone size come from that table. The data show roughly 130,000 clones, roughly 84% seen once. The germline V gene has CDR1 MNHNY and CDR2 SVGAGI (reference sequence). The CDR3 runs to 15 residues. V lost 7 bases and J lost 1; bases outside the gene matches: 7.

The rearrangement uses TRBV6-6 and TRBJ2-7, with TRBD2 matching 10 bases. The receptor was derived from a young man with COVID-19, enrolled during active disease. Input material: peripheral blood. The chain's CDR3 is CASTPTSGLSYEQYF. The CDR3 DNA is TGTGCCAGCACTCCGACTAGCGGGTTATCCTACGAGCAGTACTTC.